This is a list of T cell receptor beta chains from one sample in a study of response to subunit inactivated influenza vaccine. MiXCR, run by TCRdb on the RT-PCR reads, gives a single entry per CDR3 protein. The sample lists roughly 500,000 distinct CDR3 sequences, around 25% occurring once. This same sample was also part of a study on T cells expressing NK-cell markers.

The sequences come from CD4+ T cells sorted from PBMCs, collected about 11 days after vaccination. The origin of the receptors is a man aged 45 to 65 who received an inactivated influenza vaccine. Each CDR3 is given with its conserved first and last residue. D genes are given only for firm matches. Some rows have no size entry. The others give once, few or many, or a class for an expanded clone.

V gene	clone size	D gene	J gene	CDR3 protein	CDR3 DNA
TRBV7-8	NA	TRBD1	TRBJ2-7	CASSMDRVDYEQYF	TGTGCCAGCAGCATGGACAGGGTAGACTACGAGCAGTACTTC
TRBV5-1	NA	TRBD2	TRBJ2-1	CASSLSASGRVREQFF	TGCGCCAGCAGCTTGTCGGCTAGCGGGAGAGTACGAGAGCAGTTCTTC
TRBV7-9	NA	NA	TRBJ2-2	CASSTTATGELFF	TGTGCCAGCAGCACGACAGCAACCGGGGAGCTGTTTTTT
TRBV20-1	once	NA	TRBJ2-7	CSAGPTTYEQYF	TGCAGTGCCGGACCCACCACCTACGAGCAGTACTTC
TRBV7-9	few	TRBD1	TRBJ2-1	CASSSPGQSIYNEQFF	TGTGCCAGCAGCTCACCGGGACAGAGTATTTACAATGAGCAGTTCTTC
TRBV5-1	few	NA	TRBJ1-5	CASSLTANSNQPQHF	TGCGCCAGCAGCTTAACAGCTAATAGCAATCAGCCCCAGCATTTT
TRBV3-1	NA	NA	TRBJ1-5	CASSDQLSNQPQHF	TGTGCCAGCAGCGACCAGTTGAGCAATCAGCCCCAGCATTTT
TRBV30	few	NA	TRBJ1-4	CAWSSNEKLFF	TGTGCCTGGAGTAGTAATGAAAAACTGTTTTTT
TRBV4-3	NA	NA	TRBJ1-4	CASSQDWADKEKLFF	TGCGCCAGCAGCCAAGATTGGGCAGACAAAGAAAAACTGTTTTTT
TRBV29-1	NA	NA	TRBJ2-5	CSVATGQETQYF	TGCAGCGTCGCGACAGGCCAAGAGACCCAGTACTTC
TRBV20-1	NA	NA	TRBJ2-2	CSALTGNTGELFF	TGCAGTGCGCTGACAGGGAACACCGGGGAGCTGTTTTTT
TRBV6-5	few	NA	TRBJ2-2	CASSYNTGKLFF	TGTGCCAGCAGCTATAACACCGGGAAGCTGTTTTTT